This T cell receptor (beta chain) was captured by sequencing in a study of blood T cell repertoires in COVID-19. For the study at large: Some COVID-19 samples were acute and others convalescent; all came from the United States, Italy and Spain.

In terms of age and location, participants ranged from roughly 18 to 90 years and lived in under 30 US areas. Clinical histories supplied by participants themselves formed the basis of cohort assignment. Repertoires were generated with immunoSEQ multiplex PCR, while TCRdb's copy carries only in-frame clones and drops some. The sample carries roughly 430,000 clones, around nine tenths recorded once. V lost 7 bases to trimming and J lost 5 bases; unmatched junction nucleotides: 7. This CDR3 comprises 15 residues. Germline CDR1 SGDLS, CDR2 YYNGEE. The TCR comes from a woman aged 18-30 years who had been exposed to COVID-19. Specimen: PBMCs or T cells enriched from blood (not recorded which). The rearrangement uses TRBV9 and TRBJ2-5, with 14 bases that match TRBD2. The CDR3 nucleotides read TGTGCCAGCCGCTTGGGACTAGCGGGGGAGGAGACCCAGTACTTC. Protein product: CASRLGLAGEETQYF.